This T cell receptor beta chain appears in the sequencing data of a study of blood T cell repertoires in COVID-19. Trimming cost V 1 base and J 0 bases, with 3 bases left between them. Germline CDR1 reads MNHEY; CDR2 reads SMNVEV (reference sequence). This CDR3 has 13 residues. With regard to this clone: Other nucleotide sequences from this sample produce the same CDR3.

Generated by immunoSEQ multiplex PCR, the TCRdb table keeps only in-frame clones and is missing some. The table records fewer than 300,000 clones, nearly 90% of them present only once. The specimen was peripheral blood. The chain recombines TRBV27 with TRBJ1-1; D gene ambiguous. This receptor was taken from a man between 18 and 35 years old with active or convalescent COVID-19. The CDR3 loop is CASSLYMNTEAFF. In nucleotides, the CDR3 is TGTGCCAGCAGTTTATATATGAACACTGAAGCTTTCTTT.